A selection of T cell receptor beta chains follows, all from one sample in a study of cytomegalovirus exposure and HLA in healthy donors. Generated by immunoSEQ multiplex PCR, the TCRdb table keeps only in-frame clones and is missing some. This repertoire shows 100,000 to 150,000 clones, over 15% found once; its top ten account for about 3%. Sample: PBMCs. Receptors originate from a female donor in good health and CMV-seropositive. Both conserved end residues are trimmed from each CDR3. Each record gives: V gene, CDR3 protein.

V gene: TRBV5-1; CDR3 protein: ASSLAPGDKT
V gene: TRBV2; CDR3 protein: ASSERESNEQF
V gene: TRBV7-9; CDR3 protein: ASSGRGGSTEAF
V gene: TRBV30; CDR3 protein: AWSSAGPLFYEQY
V gene: TRBV5-4; CDR3 protein: ASSTQGTTGNTIY
V gene: TRBV29-1; CDR3 protein: SVEVQGENYEQY
V gene: TRBV6-1; CDR3 protein: ASRITAQGTEAF
V gene: TRBV28; CDR3 protein: ASSSGLYQPQH
V gene: TRBV11-1; CDR3 protein: ASSPTGSGLYNEQF
V gene: TRBV7-9; CDR3 protein: ASSLVDGGEWDYGYT
V gene: TRBV10-3; CDR3 protein: AIGAGTGSAANQPQH
V gene: TRBV20-1; CDR3 protein: SSPGGYT
V gene: TRBV29-1; CDR3 protein: SVEGGRGTDTQY
V gene: TRBV2; CDR3 protein: ASSEGGSGRRETQY
V gene: TRBV7-9; CDR3 protein: ASSLVQPPNFT
V gene: TRBV9; CDR3 protein: ASSVGPTNEKLF
V gene: TRBV4-2; CDR3 protein: ASSLDGTGAYEQY
V gene: TRBV19; CDR3 protein: ASSSQLVTEAF
V gene: TRBV25-1; CDR3 protein: ASRLGGCYSQPQH
V gene: TRBV4-3; CDR3 protein: ASSQRATSGGPLGGTDTQY
V gene: TRBV6-1; CDR3 protein: ASSDGGGSTDTQY
V gene: TRBV7-3; CDR3 protein: ASSPRDRGNQPQH
V gene: TRBV7-2; CDR3 protein: ASSDRGTEAF
V gene: TRBV7-8; CDR3 protein: ASSLAGRGDPKQF
V gene: TRBV29-1; CDR3 protein: SVPGGSYEQY
V gene: TRBV28; CDR3 protein: ASSFRGNYGYT
V gene: TRBV27; CDR3 protein: ASSLRLAGVNKETQY
V gene: TRBV7-9; CDR3 protein: ASSLDSYNEKLF
V gene: TRBV7-9; CDR3 protein: ASSPGTGNEKLF
V gene: TRBV6-5; CDR3 protein: ASSYQLRLNTEAF
V gene: TRBV5-1; CDR3 protein: ASSSGRSGNTIY
V gene: TRBV19; CDR3 protein: ASSRQGNGNQPQH
V gene: TRBV7-9; CDR3 protein: ASSATKDRGGLDQPQH
V gene: TRBV5-1; CDR3 protein: ASSLVDTTYEQY
V gene: TRBV4-3; CDR3 protein: ASKRSPTDTQY
V gene: TRBV27; CDR3 protein: ASTLTGGSTEAF
V gene: TRBV28; CDR3 protein: ASTQRLADSTDTQY
V gene: TRBV29-1; CDR3 protein: SDGQGGDTEAF
V gene: TRBV6-6; CDR3 protein: AREYPGTGFYEQY
V gene: TRBV4-3; CDR3 protein: ASSQDRTGVGETQY
V gene: TRBV7-2; CDR3 protein: ASSFRSTEAF
V gene: TRBV5-4; CDR3 protein: ASSGTSPRQY
V gene: TRBV6-5; CDR3 protein: ASSFNYEQY
V gene: TRBV28; CDR3 protein: ASSLGVDGPMQRSDTQY
V gene: TRBV27; CDR3 protein: ASSFNREFDQPQH
V gene: TRBV7-9; CDR3 protein: ASSTAVYRTGGTEAF
V gene: TRBV7-3; CDR3 protein: ASSLTGGSPPDTQY
V gene: TRBV19; CDR3 protein: ASESGEKLF
V gene: TRBV18; CDR3 protein: ASSPGTSGRETQY
V gene: TRBV5-4; CDR3 protein: ASSSLSGGGTQY
V gene: TRBV5-6; CDR3 protein: ASSLIGEWNTEAF